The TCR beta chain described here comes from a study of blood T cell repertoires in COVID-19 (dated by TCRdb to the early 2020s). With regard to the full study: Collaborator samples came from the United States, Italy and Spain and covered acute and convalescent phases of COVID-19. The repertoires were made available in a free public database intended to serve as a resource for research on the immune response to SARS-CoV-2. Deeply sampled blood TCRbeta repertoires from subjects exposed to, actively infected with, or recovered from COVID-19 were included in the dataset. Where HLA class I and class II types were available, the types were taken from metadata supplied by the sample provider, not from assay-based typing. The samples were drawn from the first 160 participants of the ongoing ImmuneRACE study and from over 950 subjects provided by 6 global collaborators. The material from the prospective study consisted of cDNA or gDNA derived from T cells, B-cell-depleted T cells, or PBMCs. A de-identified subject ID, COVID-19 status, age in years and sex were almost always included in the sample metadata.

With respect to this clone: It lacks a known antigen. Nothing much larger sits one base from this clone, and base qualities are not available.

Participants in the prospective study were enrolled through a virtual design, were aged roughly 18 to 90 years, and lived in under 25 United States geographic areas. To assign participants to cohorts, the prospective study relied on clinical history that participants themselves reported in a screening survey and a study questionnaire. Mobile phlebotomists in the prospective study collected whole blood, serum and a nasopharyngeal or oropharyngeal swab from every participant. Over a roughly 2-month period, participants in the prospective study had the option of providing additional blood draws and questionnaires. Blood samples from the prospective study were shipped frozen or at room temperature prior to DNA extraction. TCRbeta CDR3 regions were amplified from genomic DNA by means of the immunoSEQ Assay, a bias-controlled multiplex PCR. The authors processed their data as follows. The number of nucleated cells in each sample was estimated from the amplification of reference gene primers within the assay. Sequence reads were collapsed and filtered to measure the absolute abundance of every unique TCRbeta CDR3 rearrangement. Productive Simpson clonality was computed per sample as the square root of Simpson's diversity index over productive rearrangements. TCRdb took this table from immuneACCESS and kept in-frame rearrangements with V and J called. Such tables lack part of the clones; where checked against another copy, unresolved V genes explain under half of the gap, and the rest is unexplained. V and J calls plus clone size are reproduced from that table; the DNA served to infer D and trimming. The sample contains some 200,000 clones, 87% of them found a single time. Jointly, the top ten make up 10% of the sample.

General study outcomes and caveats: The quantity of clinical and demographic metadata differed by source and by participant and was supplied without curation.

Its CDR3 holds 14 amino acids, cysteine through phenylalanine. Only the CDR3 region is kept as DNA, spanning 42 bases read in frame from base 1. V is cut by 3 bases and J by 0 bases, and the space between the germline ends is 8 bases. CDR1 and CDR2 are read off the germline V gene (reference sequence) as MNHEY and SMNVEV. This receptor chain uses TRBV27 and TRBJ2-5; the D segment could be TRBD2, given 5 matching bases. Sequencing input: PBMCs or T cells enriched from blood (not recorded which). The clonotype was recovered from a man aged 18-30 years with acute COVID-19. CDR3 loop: CASSFSGNQETQYF. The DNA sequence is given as TGTGCCAGCAGTTTCTCGGGGAACCAAGAGACCCAGTACTTC.